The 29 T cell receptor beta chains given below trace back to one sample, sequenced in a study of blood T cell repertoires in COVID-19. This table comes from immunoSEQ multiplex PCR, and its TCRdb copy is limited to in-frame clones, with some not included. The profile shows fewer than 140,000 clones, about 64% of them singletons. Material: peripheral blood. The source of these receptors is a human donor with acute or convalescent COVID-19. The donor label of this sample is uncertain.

CDR3 DNA sequence: TGTGCCAGCAGACCGGGACAGGGTGGAAACACCATATATTTT. Translating gives CASRPGQGGNTIYF. V is TRBV6-5 and J is TRBJ1-3, with 9 positions matching TRBD1. Germline V gives CDR1 MNHEY, CDR2 SVGAGI. The CDR3 is made up of 14 amino acids. Unmatched junction bases numbered 3, after V lost 6 bases and J lost 3 bases.

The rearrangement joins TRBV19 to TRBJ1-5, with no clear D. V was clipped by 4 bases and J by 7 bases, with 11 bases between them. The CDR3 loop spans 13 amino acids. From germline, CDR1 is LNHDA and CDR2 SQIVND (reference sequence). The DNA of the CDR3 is TGTGCCAGTAGTACCAGGCTACGACAGCCCCAGCATTTT. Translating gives CASSTRLRQPQHF.

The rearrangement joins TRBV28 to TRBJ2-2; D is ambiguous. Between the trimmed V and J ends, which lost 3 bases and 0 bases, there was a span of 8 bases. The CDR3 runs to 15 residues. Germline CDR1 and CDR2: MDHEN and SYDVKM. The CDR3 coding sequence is TGTGCCAGCAGTTTTAATGCGCCGAACACCGGGGAGCTGTTTTTT. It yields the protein CASSFNAPNTGELFF.

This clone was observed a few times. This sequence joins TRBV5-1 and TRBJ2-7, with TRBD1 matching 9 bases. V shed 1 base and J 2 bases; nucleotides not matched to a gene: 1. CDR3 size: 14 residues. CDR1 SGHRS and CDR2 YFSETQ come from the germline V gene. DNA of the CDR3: TGCGCCAGCAGCTTGAACAGGGGGCCCTACGAGCAGTACTTC. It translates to CASSLNRGPYEQYF. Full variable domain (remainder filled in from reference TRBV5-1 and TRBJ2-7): KAGVTQTPRYLIKTRGQQVTLSCSPISGHRSVSWYQQTPGQGLQFLFEYFSETQRNKGNFPGRFSGRQFSNSRSEMNVSTLELGDSALYLCASSLNRGPYEQYFGPGTRLTVT.

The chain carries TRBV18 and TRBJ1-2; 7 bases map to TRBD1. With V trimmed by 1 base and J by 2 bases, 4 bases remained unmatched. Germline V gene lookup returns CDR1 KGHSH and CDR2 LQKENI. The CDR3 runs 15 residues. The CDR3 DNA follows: TGTGCCAGCTCACCACGGGACAGCTACAACTATGGCTACACCTTC. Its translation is CASSPRDSYNYGYTF.

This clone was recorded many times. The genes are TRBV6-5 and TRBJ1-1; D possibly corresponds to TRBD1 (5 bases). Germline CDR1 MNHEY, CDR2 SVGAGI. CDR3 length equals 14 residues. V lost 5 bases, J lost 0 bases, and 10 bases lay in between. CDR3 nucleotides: TGTGCCAGCAGTAAACAGGTCATGAACACTGAAGCTTTCTTT. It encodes CASSKQVMNTEAFF.

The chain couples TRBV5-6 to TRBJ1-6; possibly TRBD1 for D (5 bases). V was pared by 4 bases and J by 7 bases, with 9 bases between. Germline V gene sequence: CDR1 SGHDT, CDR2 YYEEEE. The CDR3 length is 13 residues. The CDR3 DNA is TGTGCCAGCAGCCCCAGGGTAAATTCACCCCTCCACTTT. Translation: CASSPRVNSPLHF.

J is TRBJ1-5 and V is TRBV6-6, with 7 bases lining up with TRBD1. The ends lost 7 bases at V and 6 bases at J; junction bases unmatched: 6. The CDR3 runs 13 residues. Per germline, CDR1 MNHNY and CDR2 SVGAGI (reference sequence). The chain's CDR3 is CASTWRGRQPQHF. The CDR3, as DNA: TGTGCCAGCACTTGGAGGGGGCGTCAGCCCCAGCATTTT.

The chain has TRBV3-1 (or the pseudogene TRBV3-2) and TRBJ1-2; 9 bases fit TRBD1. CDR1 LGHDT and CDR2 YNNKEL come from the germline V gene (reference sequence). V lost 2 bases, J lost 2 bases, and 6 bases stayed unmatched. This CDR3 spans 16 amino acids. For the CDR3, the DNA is TGTGCCAGCAGCCAAAGTGGACAGGGGTTGAACTATGGCTACACCTTC. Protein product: CASSQSGQGLNYGYTF.

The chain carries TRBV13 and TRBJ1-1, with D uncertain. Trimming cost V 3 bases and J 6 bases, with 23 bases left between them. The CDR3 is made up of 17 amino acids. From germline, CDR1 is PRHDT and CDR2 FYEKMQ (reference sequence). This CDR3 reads CASSFSYRLGSEAEAFF. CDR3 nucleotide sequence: TGTGCCAGCAGCTTTTCCTACCGATTAGGCTCTGAGGCTGAAGCTTTCTTT. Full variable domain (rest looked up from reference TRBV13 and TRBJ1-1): AAGVIQSPRHLIKEKRETATLKCYPIPRHDTVYWYQQGPGQDPQFLISFYEKMQSDKGSIPDRFSAQQFSDYHSELNMSSLELGDSALYFCASSFSYRLGSEAEAFFGQGTRLTVV.

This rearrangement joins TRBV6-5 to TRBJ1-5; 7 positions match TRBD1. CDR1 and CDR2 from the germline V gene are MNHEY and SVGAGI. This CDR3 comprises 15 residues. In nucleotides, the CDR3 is TGTGGGAGGGGGCCCCCAGTAAGCAAAATGCAGCCCCAGCATTTT. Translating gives CGRGPPVSKMQPQHF.

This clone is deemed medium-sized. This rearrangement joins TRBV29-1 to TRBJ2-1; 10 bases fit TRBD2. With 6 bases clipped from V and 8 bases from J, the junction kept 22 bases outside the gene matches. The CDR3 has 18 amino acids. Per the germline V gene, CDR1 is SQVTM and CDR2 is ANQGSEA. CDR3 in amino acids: CSVTTFGLAGAIGDEQFF. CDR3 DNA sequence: TGCAGCGTAACCACCTTCGGGCTAGCGGGGGCCATCGGGGATGAGCAGTTCTTC.

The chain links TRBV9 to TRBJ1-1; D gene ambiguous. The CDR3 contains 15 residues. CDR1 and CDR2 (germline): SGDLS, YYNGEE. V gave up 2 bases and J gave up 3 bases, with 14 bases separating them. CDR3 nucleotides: TGTGCCAGCAGCGTCATCTCTGGGCCCGACACTGAAGCTTTCTTT. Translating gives CASSVISGPDTEAFF.

The CDR3 sequence: CASGGELNYGYTF. CDR3 nucleotide sequence: TGTGCCAGCGGCGGTGAGCTGAACTATGGCTACACCTTC. The chain carries TRBV12-3 or TRBV12-4 and TRBJ1-2; no firm D call. The length of the CDR3 is 13 residues. Deletions cut 8 bases from V and 2 bases from J, with 12 bases between.

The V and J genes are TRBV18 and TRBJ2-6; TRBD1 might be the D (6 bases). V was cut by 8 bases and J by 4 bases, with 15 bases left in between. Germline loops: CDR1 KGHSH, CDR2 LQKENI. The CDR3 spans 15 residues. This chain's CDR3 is CASRNRVAGANVLTF. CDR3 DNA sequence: TGTGCCAGCAGAAACAGGGTGGCGGGGGCCAACGTCCTGACTTTC.

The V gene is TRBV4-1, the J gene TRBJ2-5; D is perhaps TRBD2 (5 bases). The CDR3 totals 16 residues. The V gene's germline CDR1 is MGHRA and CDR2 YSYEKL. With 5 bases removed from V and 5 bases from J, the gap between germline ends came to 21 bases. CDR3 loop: CASSVQNRATGETQYF. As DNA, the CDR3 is TGCGCCAGCAGCGTACAAAACCGGGCTACGGGGGAGACCCAGTACTTC.

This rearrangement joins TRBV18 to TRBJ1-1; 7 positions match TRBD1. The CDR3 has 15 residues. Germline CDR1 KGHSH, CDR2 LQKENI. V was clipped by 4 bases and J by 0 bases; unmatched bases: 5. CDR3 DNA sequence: TGTGCCAGCTCACGTGACAGGGAGATGAACACTGAAGCTTTCTTT. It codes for CASSRDREMNTEAFF.

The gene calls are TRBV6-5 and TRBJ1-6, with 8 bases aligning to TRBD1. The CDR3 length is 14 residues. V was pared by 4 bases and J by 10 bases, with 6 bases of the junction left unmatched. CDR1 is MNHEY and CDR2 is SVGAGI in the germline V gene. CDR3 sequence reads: CASSFRGLNSPLHF. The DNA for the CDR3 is TGTGCCAGCAGTTTCAGGGGGCTTAACTCACCCCTCCACTTT.

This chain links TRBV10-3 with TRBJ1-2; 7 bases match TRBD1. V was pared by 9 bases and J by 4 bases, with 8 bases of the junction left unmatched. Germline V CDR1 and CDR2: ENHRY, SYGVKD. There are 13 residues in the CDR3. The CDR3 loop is CAIGQEFSYGYTF. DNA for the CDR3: TGTGCCATTGGACAGGAATTCAGCTATGGCTACACCTTC.

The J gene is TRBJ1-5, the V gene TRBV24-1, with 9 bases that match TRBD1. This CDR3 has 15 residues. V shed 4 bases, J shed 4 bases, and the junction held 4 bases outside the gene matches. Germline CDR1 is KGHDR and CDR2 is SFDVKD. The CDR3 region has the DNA TGTGCCACCAGTGAAGCCGGGACAGGGAATCAGCCCCAGCATTTT. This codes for CATSEAGTGNQPQHF.

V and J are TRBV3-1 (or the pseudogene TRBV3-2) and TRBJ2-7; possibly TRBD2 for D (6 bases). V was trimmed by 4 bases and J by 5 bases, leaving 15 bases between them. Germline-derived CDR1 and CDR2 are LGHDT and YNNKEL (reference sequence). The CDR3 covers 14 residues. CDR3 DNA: TGTGCCAGCAGCCCTATTGGAGGGTTAAACGAGCAGTACTTC. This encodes CASSPIGGLNEQYF.

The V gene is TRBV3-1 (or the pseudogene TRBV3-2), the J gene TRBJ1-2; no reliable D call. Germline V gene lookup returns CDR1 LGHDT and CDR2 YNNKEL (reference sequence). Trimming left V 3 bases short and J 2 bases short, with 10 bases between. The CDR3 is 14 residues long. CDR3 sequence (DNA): TGTGCCAGCAGCCAGCCGACACCGAACTATGGCTACACCTTC. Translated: CASSQPTPNYGYTF.

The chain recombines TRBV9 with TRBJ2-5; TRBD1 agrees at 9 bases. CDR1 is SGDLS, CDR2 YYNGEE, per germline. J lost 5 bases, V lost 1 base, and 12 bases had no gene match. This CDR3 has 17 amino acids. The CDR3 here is CASSVMGTGGGGETQYF. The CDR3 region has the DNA TGTGCCAGCAGCGTAATGGGAACAGGGGGCGGCGGGGAGACCCAGTACTTC.

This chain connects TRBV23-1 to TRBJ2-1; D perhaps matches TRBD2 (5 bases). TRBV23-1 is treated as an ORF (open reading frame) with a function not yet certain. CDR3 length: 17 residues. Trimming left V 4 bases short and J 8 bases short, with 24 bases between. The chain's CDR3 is CASSRPPRAGGRDEQFF. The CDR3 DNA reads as TGCGCCAGCAGTCGCCCACCCCGTGCAGGCGGGCGCGATGAGCAGTTCTTC.

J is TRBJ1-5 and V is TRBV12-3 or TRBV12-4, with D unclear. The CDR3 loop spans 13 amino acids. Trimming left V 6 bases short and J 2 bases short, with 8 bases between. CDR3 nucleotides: TGTGCCAGCAGCCGAACGGGCAATCAGCCCCAGCATTTT. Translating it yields CASSRTGNQPQHF.

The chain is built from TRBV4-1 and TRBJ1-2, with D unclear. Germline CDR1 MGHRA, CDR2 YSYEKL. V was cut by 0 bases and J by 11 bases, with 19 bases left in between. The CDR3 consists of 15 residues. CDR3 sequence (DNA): TGCGCCAGCAGCCAAGAGGGTATAGGAGGCGAAGGTTACACCTTC. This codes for CASSQEGIGGEGYTF.

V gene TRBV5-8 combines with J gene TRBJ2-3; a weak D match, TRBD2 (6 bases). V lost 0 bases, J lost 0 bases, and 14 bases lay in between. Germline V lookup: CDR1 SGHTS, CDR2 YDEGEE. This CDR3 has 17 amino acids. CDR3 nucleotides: TGTGCCAGCAGCTTGGGTTGGTCGCGGGGAAGCACAGATACGCAGTATTTT. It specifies CASSLGWSRGSTDTQYF.

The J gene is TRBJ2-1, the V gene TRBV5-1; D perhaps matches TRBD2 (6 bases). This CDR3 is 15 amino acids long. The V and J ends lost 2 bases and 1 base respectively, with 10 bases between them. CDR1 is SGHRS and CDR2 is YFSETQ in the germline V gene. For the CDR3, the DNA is TGCGCCAGCAGCTTCGGAGGGGAATCCTACAATGAGCAGTTCTTC. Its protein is CASSFGGESYNEQFF.

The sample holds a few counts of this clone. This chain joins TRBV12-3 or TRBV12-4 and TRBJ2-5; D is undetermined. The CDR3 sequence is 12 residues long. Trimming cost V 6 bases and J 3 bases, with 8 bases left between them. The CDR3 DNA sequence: TGTGCCAGCAGGGCCGAGGAAGAGACCCAGTACTTC. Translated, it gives CASRAEEETQYF.